The rows below give T cell receptor beta chains drawn from one sample of a study of blood T cell repertoires in COVID-19. Only in-frame clones appear in the TCRdb table, and some are missing; sequencing was by immunoSEQ multiplex PCR. Of approximately 140,000 clones in the sample, about 86% were seen once. The sample taken for sequencing was peripheral blood. These receptors were collected from an older man with acute or convalescent COVID-19. The CDR3 runs from the conserved cysteine through the conserved F or W. Each record gives: clone size, D gene, J gene, V gene, CDR3 DNA, CDR3 protein. A D gene is named only where the DNA matches it firmly. Clone size appears in some rows only: once, few, many, or a class for an expanded clone.

size: NA
D: NA
J: TRBJ2-5
V: TRBV29-1
DNA: TGCAGCGTTGAATTTCTCAGGGGAGAGACCCAGTACTTC
CDR3: CSVEFLRGETQYF

size: NA
D: NA
J: TRBJ1-3
V: TRBV5-4
DNA: TGTGCCAGCAGCCTTGGAGGGAATCAAGCTGGAAACACCATATATTTT
CDR3: CASSLGGNQAGNTIYF

size: NA
D: TRBD2
J: TRBJ2-1
V: TRBV29-1
DNA: TGCAGCGTTGAATCCGGACTAGCCGATGAGCAGTTCTTC
CDR3: CSVESGLADEQFF

size: NA
D: TRBD2
J: TRBJ2-5
V: TRBV30
DNA: TGTGCCTGGGGCGCGGGACTAGCGGACCAAGAGACCCAGTACTTC
CDR3: CAWGAGLADQETQYF

size: NA
D: TRBD2
J: TRBJ2-1
V: TRBV6-6
DNA: TGTGCCAGCAATCTTCCGGGAGGCCCGTACAATGAGCAGTTCTTC
CDR3: CASNLPGGPYNEQFF

size: NA
D: NA
J: TRBJ1-1
V: TRBV6-2/TRBV6-3
DNA: TGTGCCAGCAGCTGGTTGGGGGCGGGCACTGAAGCTTTCTTT
CDR3: CASSWLGAGTEAFF

size: NA
D: NA
J: TRBJ1-1
V: TRBV4-3
DNA: TGCGCCAGCAGCCAAGACCTTGGGGACATCGGGACTGAAGCTTTCTTT
CDR3: CASSQDLGDIGTEAFF

size: NA
D: TRBD1
J: TRBJ1-1
V: TRBV28
DNA: TGTGCCAGCAGAGAAGCCGGACAGGGGAGGACTGAAGCTTTCTTT
CDR3: CASREAGQGRTEAFF

size: NA
D: NA
J: TRBJ1-5
V: TRBV2
DNA: TGTGCCAGCAGTGTCGGTGATCAGCCCCAGCATTTT
CDR3: CASSVGDQPQHF

size: NA
D: NA
J: TRBJ2-5
V: TRBV28
DNA: TGTGCCAGCAGGGGGCGGGGCGCGGGACAAGAGACCCAGTACTTC
CDR3: CASRGRGAGQETQYF

size: NA
D: TRBD2
J: TRBJ2-4
V: TRBV7-4
DNA: TGTGCCAGCAGCCGGACTAGCGGGAGGCGGGAAAACATTCAGTACTTC
CDR3: CASSRTSGRRENIQYF

size: NA
D: NA
J: TRBJ2-7
V: TRBV11-3
DNA: TGTGCCAGCAGCAGAGAGCCATCCTACGAGCAGTACTTC
CDR3: CASSREPSYEQYF

size: NA
D: TRBD1
J: TRBJ2-7
V: TRBV13
DNA: TGTGCCAGCAGCTTCGGGACAGGGGGCTTTTATGAGCAGTACTTC
CDR3: CASSFGTGGFYEQYF

size: NA
D: NA
J: TRBJ1-5
V: TRBV6-5
DNA: TGTGCCAGCAGTTACCGGAGGGGACAGCCCCAGCATTTT
CDR3: CASSYRRGQPQHF

size: NA
D: TRBD1
J: TRBJ1-4
V: TRBV5-1
DNA: TGCGCCAGCAGGGGACAGGGGAATATACCCGGTGAAAAACTGTTTTTT
CDR3: CASRGQGNIPGEKLFF

size: few
D: TRBD2
J: TRBJ2-7
V: TRBV14
DNA: TGTGCCAGCAGACGGACTAGCGGGACCTACGAGCAGTACTTC
CDR3: CASRRTSGTYEQYF

size: NA
D: NA
J: TRBJ2-7
V: TRBV28
DNA: TGTGCCAGCAGTTCTGACAAGTACGAGCAGTACTTC
CDR3: CASSSDKYEQYF

size: NA
D: NA
J: TRBJ2-1
V: TRBV18
DNA: TGTGCCAGCTCCCCGGTAAATAGCCCCTACAATGAGCAGTTCTTC
CDR3: CASSPVNSPYNEQFF

size: NA
D: TRBD1
J: TRBJ1-5
V: TRBV19
DNA: TGTGCCAGTAAAGCGACAGGGAATCAGCCCCAGCATTTT
CDR3: CASKATGNQPQHF

size: few
D: TRBD2
J: TRBJ2-3
V: TRBV19
DNA: TGTGCCAGTAGTGTGACTAGCGGGGGATCCACAGATACGCAGTATTTT
CDR3: CASSVTSGGSTDTQYF

size: NA
D: TRBD2
J: TRBJ2-3
V: TRBV7-3
DNA: TGTGCCAGCAGCTTAACGGGGGCGGGAGGGCCTAGAGATACGCAGTATTTT
CDR3: CASSLTGAGGPRDTQYF

size: NA
D: NA
J: TRBJ1-3
V: TRBV7-2
DNA: TGTGCCAGCAGCGGACAGAGAAACACCATATATTTT
CDR3: CASSGQRNTIYF

size: NA
D: NA
J: TRBJ2-3
V: TRBV6-6
DNA: TGTGCCAGCAGGGGCGGGCCTAGCACAGATACGCAGTATTTT
CDR3: CASRGGPSTDTQYF

size: NA
D: TRBD1
J: TRBJ1-2
V: TRBV18
DNA: TGTGCCAGCTCACGTGCCCAAGAGGGGGCAAATGGCTACACCTTC
CDR3: CASSRAQEGANGYTF

size: NA
D: TRBD1
J: TRBJ2-5
V: TRBV2
DNA: TGTGCCAGCAGGGTACATACAGGGGTCCAAGAGACCCAGTACTTC
CDR3: CASRVHTGVQETQYF

size: NA
D: NA
J: TRBJ2-3
V: TRBV6-5
DNA: TGTGCCAGCAGCCAAGACCGACGGGAAAAGGGGCAGTATTTT
CDR3: CASSQDRREKGQYF

size: NA
D: TRBD2
J: TRBJ2-1
V: TRBV10-3
DNA: TGTGCCACCCTACCACGACTAGCGTCTTACAATGAGCAGTTCTTC
CDR3: CATLPRLASYNEQFF

size: NA
D: NA
J: TRBJ1-2
V: TRBV2
DNA: TGTGCCAGCAGTGAAGGACGAGGAGAGTTCTATGGCTACACCTTC
CDR3: CASSEGRGEFYGYTF

size: once
D: TRBD2
J: TRBJ2-7
V: TRBV10-1
DNA: TGCGCCAGCAGACGGACTAGCGGAGGCTCCTACGAGCAGTACTTC
CDR3: CASRRTSGGSYEQYF

size: NA
D: NA
J: TRBJ1-2
V: TRBV18
DNA: TGTGCCAGCTCTACCAAGCGAGACAGCCTCTATGGCTACACCTTC
CDR3: CASSTKRDSLYGYTF

size: NA
D: NA
J: TRBJ2-1
V: TRBV7-3
DNA: TGTGCCAGCAGCTCGGGACTTAGCTCCTACAATGAGCAGTTCTTC
CDR3: CASSSGLSSYNEQFF

size: NA
D: TRBD2
J: TRBJ2-7
V: TRBV18
DNA: TGTGCCAGCTCACCACCGGGGTCACTAGCGGGAGGGCCGAGGGAGCAGTACTTC
CDR3: CASSPPGSLAGGPREQYF

size: once
D: NA
J: TRBJ2-3
V: TRBV6-5
DNA: TGTGCCAGCAGTTATCAGACAGCTAGCACAGATACGCAGTATTTT
CDR3: CASSYQTASTDTQYF

size: NA
D: NA
J: TRBJ2-6
V: TRBV9
DNA: TGTGCCAGCAGCGGACAAGGAAGGGGATGGGGGGCCAACGTCCTGACTTTC
CDR3: CASSGQGRGWGANVLTF

size: NA
D: TRBD1
J: TRBJ2-7
V: TRBV7-9
DNA: TGTGCCAGCAGCTTAGGGACAGGGTTAAGCGAGCAGTACTTC
CDR3: CASSLGTGLSEQYF

size: NA
D: TRBD2
J: TRBJ2-5
V: TRBV20-1
DNA: TGCAGTGCTAGTGGCGGGAGCTGGGGCGCCCAAGAGACCCAGTACTTC
CDR3: CSASGGSWGAQETQYF

size: NA
D: TRBD1
J: TRBJ2-7
V: TRBV5-1
DNA: TGCGCCAGCAGCAGGGACAGGGCCTACGAGCAGTACTTC
CDR3: CASSRDRAYEQYF

size: once
D: TRBD1
J: TRBJ2-7
V: TRBV5-6
DNA: TGTGCCAGCAGCTTGGGGCTAGGACAGGGGGTCTACGAGCAGTACTTC
CDR3: CASSLGLGQGVYEQYF

size: NA
D: NA
J: TRBJ1-1
V: TRBV7-6
DNA: TGTGCCAGCAGCTTAGCCGGGGAAACGGTTGAAGCTTTCTTT
CDR3: CASSLAGETVEAFF

size: NA
D: TRBD2
J: TRBJ2-7
V: TRBV30
DNA: TGTGCCTGGAACAGTGGACTAGCGGGCGCTTACGAGCAGTACTTC
CDR3: CAWNSGLAGAYEQYF

size: NA
D: TRBD2
J: TRBJ2-1
V: TRBV7-3
DNA: TGTGCCAGCAGCTTAATGATAGGCGCGGGAGGGTATAGTGAGCAGTTCTTC
CDR3: CASSLMIGAGGYSEQFF

size: NA
D: NA
J: TRBJ2-1
V: TRBV5-4
DNA: TGTGCCAGCAGCTTGGGCCCCGGAAGGGGGTCCAATGAGCAGTTCTTC
CDR3: CASSLGPGRGSNEQFF

size: NA
D: TRBD2
J: TRBJ2-2
V: TRBV24-1
DNA: TGTGCCACCAGTGATGCTAGCGGGACGAACACCGGGGAGCTGTTTTTT
CDR3: CATSDASGTNTGELFF

size: NA
D: NA
J: TRBJ1-1
V: TRBV19
DNA: TGTGCCAGTACGGAGGGCAGATGGAACACTGAAGCTTTCTTT
CDR3: CASTEGRWNTEAFF

size: NA
D: TRBD1
J: TRBJ1-1
V: TRBV5-1
DNA: TGCGCCAGCAGCCTAGGGACAGGGGCGGCCAGGGACACTGAAGCTTTCTTT
CDR3: CASSLGTGAARDTEAFF

size: once
D: TRBD1
J: TRBJ1-5
V: TRBV5-1
DNA: TGCGCCAGCAGCTTAGGGACAGGGGGGGACCAGCCCCAGCATTTT
CDR3: CASSLGTGGDQPQHF

size: few
D: NA
J: TRBJ2-5
V: TRBV25-1
DNA: TGTGCCAGCAAGCGGGCGGACCAAGAGACCCAGTACTTC
CDR3: CASKRADQETQYF

size: NA
D: TRBD1
J: TRBJ1-1
V: TRBV5-1
DNA: TGCGCCAGCAGCTTGAGGGCAGGGGGAGATACTGAAGCTTTCTTT
CDR3: CASSLRAGGDTEAFF

size: NA
D: NA
J: TRBJ2-1
V: TRBV7-8
DNA: TGTGCCAGCTCAAGGTGGGCAGACAATGAGCAGTTCTTC
CDR3: CASSRWADNEQFF

size: NA
D: TRBD1
J: TRBJ2-7
V: TRBV28
DNA: TGTGCCAGCCAAAGGGAGAGGACAGGGAACGGCTACGAGCAGTACTTC
CDR3: CASQRERTGNGYEQYF

size: NA
D: TRBD2
J: TRBJ2-2
V: TRBV29-1
DNA: TGCAGCGTTGTGGTAGCGGGAGCAACCGGGGAGCTGTTTTTT
CDR3: CSVVVAGATGELFF

size: NA
D: NA
J: TRBJ2-4
V: TRBV7-2
DNA: TGTGCCAGCAGCCTAGATAGTGCGGGTTTAGCCAAAAACATTCAGTACTTC
CDR3: CASSLDSAGLAKNIQYF

size: NA
D: TRBD2
J: TRBJ2-2
V: TRBV9
DNA: TGTGCCAGCAGCCTAGCGGGAACGAACACCGGGGAGCTGTTTTTT
CDR3: CASSLAGTNTGELFF

size: NA
D: NA
J: TRBJ1-5
V: TRBV11-2
DNA: TGTGCCAGCAGCTTAGGGGAGGTTCAGCCCCAGCATTTT
CDR3: CASSLGEVQPQHF

size: NA
D: NA
J: TRBJ2-3
V: TRBV5-1
DNA: TGCGCCAGCAGAAAGGAGTCAGGGGGCACAGATACGCAGTATTTT
CDR3: CASRKESGGTDTQYF

size: NA
D: NA
J: TRBJ2-7
V: TRBV6-5
DNA: TGTGCCAGCAGAGCCCATAGCTCCCTCTCGGACGAGCAGTACTTC
CDR3: CASRAHSSLSDEQYF